This T cell receptor (beta chain) was sequenced in a study of blood T cell repertoires in COVID-19 (TCRdb year 2020). Study-level background: The collaborator samples originated in the United States, Italy and Spain and spanned the acute and convalescent phases of COVID-19. Deeply sampled blood TCRbeta repertoires from subjects exposed to, actively infected with, or recovered from COVID-19 were included in the dataset. The repertoires were released in a freely available public database intended as a resource for research on the immune response to SARS-CoV-2. HLA class I and class II types, where available, came from metadata supplied by the sample provider rather than from assay-based typing. The prospective study material was composed of cDNA or gDNA derived from T cells, B-cell-depleted T cells, or PBMCs. A de-identified subject ID, COVID-19 status, age in years and sex were almost always included in the sample metadata. Samples came from the ongoing ImmuneRACE study (first 160 participants) plus 1,254 subjects from 6 global collaborators. The investigation overall reported the following: How much clinical and demographic metadata was included differed by source and by participant, and the metadata was provided uncurated.

To note about this clone: Its antigen is still unknown. No quality values exist for individual bases; no much larger clone is one base distant.

The immunoSEQ Assay, a bias-controlled multiplex PCR, was used to amplify TCRbeta CDR3 regions from genomic DNA. The original methods were these. Within the assay, amplification of reference gene primers was used to estimate how many nucleated cells each sample contained. Sequence reads were collapsed and filtered to measure the absolute abundance of every unique TCRbeta CDR3 rearrangement. For each sample, productive Simpson clonality was calculated by taking the square root of Simpson's diversity index across productive rearrangements. TCRdb took this table from immuneACCESS and kept in-frame rearrangements with V and J called. Such tables lack part of the clones; where checked against another copy, unresolved V genes explain under half of the gap, and the rest is unexplained. The D gene and trimming were derived from the DNA, and the V and J assignments and clone size from that table. The sample table records around 70,000 clones; approximately 78% of these occur just once. Nearly 5% of the sample lies in the top ten.

V gives up 6 bases and J gives up 0 bases, and the segment between their germline ends measures 13 bases. The CDR3 covers 15 residues, taking in both the cysteine and the phenylalanine. The CDR3 DNA has 45 bases and is translated from base 1. In the germline V gene, CDR1 corresponds to KGHSH and CDR2 to LQKENI. Each collaborating institution followed its own protocols to collect whole blood in K2EDTA tubes. For TCRbeta analysis, collaborator samples were shipped as frozen whole blood, as isolated PBMCs, or as DNA extracted from either sample type. The material sequenced was peripheral blood. Here the chain combines TRBV18 and TRBJ2-3; the D region possibly corresponds to TRBD1 (5 bases align). This TCR derives from a woman aged 80 or over with active or convalescent COVID-19. The CDR3 is CASSQTGTSTDTQYF. The DNA reads as follows: TGTGCCAGCTCCCAAACAGGTACAAGCACAGATACGCAGTATTTT.